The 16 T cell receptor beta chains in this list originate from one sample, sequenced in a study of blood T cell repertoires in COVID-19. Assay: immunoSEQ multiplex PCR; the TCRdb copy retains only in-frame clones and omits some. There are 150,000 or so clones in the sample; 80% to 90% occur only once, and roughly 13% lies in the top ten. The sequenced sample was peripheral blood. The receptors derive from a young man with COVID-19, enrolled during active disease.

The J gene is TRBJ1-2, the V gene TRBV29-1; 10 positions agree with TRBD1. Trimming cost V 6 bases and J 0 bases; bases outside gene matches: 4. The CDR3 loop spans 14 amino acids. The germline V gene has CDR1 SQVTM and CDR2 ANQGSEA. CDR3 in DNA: TGCAGCGTCATAGGACAGGGGGCTAACTATGGCTACACCTTC. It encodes CSVIGQGANYGYTF.

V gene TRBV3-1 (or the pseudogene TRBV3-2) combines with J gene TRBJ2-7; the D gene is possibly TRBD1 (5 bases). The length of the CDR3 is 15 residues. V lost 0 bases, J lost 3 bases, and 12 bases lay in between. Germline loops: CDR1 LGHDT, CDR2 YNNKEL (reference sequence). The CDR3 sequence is CASSQEGRLIYEQYF. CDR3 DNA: TGTGCCAGCAGCCAAGAGGGGCGTCTAATCTACGAGCAGTACTTC.

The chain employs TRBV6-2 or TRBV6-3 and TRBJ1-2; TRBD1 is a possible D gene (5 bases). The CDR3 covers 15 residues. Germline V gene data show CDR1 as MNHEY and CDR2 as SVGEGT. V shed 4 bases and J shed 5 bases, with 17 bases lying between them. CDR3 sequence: CASSWGGTPLYGYTF. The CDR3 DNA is TGTGCCAGCAGTTGGGGAGGGACTCCCCTATATGGCTACACCTTC.

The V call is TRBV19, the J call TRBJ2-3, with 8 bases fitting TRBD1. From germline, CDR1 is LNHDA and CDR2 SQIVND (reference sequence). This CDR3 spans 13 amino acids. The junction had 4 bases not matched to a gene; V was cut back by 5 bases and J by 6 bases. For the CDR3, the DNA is TGTGCCAGTAGTTTCGGACAGGGCGATACGCAGTATTTT. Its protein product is CASSFGQGDTQYF.

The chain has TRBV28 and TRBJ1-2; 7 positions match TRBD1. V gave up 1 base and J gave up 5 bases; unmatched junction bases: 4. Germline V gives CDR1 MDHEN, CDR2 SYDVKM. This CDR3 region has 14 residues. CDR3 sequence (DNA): TGTGCCAGCAGTTTATACAGGGGTGGATATGGCTACACCTTC. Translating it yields CASSLYRGGYGYTF.

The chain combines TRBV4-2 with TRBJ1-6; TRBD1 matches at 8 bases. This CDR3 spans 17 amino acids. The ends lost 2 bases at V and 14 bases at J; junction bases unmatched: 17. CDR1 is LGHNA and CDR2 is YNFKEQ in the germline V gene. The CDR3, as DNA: TGTGCCAGCAGCCAATTCGGGACAGGTCCGGGTAGGGTGACCCTCCACTTT. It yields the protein CASSQFGTGPGRVTLHF.

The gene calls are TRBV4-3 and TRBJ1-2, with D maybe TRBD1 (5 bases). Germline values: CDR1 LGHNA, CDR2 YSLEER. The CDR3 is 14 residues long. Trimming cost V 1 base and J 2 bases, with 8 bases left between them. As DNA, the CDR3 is TGCGCCAGCAGCCAAGTCGGGGGGAACTATGGCTACACCTTC. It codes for CASSQVGGNYGYTF.

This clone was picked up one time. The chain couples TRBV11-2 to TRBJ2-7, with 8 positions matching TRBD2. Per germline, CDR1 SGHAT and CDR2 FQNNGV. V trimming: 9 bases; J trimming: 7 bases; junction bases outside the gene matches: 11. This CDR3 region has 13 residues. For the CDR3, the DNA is TGTGCCAGTCTCGGGCTAGCGGGTGAGGAGCAGTACTTC. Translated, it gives CASLGLAGEEQYF.

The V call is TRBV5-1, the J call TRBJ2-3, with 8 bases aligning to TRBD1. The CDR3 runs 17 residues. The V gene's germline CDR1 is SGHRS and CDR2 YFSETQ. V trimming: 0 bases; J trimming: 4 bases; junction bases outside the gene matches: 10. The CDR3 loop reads CASSLATGQGSSDTQYF. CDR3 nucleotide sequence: TGCGCCAGCAGCTTGGCCACTGGACAGGGTTCTTCAGATACGCAGTATTTT. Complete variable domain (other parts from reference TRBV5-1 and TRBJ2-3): KAGVTQTPRYLIKTRGQQVTLSCSPISGHRSVSWYQQTPGQGLQFLFEYFSETQRNKGNFPGRFSGRQFSNSRSEMNVSTLELGDSALYLCASSLATGQGSSDTQYFGPGTRLTVL.

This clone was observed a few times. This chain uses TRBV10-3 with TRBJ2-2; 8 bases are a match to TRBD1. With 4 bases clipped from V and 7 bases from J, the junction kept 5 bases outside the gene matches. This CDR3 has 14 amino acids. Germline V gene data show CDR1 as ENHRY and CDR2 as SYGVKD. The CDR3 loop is CAISGQGSYGELFF. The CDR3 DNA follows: TGTGCCATCAGTGGACAGGGGAGTTACGGGGAGCTGTTTTTT.

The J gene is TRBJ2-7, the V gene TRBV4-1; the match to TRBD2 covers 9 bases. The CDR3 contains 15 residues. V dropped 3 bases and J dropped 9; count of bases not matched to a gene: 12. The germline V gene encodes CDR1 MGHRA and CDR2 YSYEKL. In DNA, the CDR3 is TGCGCCAGCAGCCAGTGGGGGACTAGCATTTTTCGGCAGTACTTC. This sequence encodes CASSQWGTSIFRQYF.

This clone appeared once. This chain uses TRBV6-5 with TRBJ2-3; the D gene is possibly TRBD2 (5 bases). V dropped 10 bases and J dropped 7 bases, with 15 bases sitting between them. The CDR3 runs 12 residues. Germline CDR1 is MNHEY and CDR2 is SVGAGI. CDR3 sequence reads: CATQTPGNTQYF. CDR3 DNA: TGTGCCACCCAAACCCCCGGGAATACGCAGTATTTT.

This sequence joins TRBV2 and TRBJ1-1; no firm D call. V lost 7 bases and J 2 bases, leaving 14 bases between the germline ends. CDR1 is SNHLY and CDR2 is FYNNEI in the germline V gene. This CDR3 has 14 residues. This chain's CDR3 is CASKDRHRNTEAFF. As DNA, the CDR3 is TGTGCCAGCAAGGATAGACACCGTAACACTGAAGCTTTCTTT. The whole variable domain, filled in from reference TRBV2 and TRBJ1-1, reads EPEVTQTPSHQVTQMGQEVILRCVPISNHLYFYWYRQILGQKVEFLVSFYNNEISEKSEIFDDQFSVERPDGSNFTLKIRSTKLEDSAMYFCASKDRHRNTEAFFGQGTRLTVV.

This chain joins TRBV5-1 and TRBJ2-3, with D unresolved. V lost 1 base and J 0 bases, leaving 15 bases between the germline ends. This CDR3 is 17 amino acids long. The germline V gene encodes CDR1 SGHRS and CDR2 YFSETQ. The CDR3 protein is CASSLWSPHPSTDTQYF. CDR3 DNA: TGCGCCAGCAGCTTGTGGTCCCCACACCCCAGCACAGATACGCAGTATTTT.

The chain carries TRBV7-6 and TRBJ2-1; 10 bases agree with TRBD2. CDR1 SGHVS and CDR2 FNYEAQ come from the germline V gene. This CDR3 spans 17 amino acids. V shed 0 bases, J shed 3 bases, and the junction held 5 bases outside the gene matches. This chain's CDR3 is CASSLALLAGDYNEQFF. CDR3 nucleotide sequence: TGTGCCAGCAGCTTAGCGCTTCTAGCGGGAGACTACAATGAGCAGTTCTTC. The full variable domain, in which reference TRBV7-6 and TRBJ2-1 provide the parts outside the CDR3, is GAGVSQSPRYKVTKRGQDVALRCDPISGHVSLYWYRQALGQGPEFLTYFNYEAQQDKSGLPNDRFSAERPEGSISTLTIQRTEQRDSAMYRCASSLALLAGDYNEQFFGPGTRLTVL.

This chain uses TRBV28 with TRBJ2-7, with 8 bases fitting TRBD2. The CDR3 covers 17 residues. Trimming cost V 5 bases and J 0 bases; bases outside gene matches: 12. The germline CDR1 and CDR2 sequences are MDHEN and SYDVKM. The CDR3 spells CASSPTGAGGSSYEQYF. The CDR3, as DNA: TGTGCCAGCAGTCCCACCGGGGCGGGAGGTAGCTCCTACGAGCAGTACTTC.